The 21 T cell receptor beta chains reported below all come from one sample, sequenced in a study of OX40 agonist ivuxolimab in advanced cancers. The repertoire was sequenced with immunoSEQ multiplex PCR; TCRdb's copy has only in-frame clones and lacks some. In the table there are about 83,000 clones, 84% of which are singletons. The input for sequencing was CD4+ or CD8+ T cells sorted from blood, taken in a trial of the OX40 agonist ivuxolimab. The receptors here all came from an adult with an advanced solid tumor such as melanoma, head and neck, liver or kidney cancer.

V gene TRBV7-2 combines with J gene TRBJ2-5; 11 bases match TRBD1. Trimming took 0 bases from V and 4 from J; bases not matched to a gene: 1. The germline CDR1 and CDR2 sequences are SGHTA and FQGNSA. The CDR3 consists of 15 residues. The CDR3 region has the DNA TGTGCCAGCAGCTTAGCGGGACAGGGGGTAGAGACCCAGTACTTC. Protein product: CASSLAGQGVETQYF.

This sequence joins TRBV11-2 and TRBJ2-2; D unresolved. Trimming removed 0 bases at V and 0 bases at J, with 11 bases between. The CDR3 spans 17 residues. Germline V gene lookup returns CDR1 SGHAT and CDR2 FQNNGV. CDR3 sequence: CASSLEGSQPNTGELFF. CDR3 DNA: TGTGCCAGCAGCTTAGAAGGCAGCCAACCGAACACCGGGGAGCTGTTTTTT.

This rearrangement joins TRBV29-1 to TRBJ1-2; perhaps TRBD1 as D (6 bases). V was clipped by 3 bases and J by 0 bases, with 14 bases between them. This CDR3 is built from 15 residues. Germline lookup yields CDR1 SQVTM and CDR2 ANQGSEA. This chain's CDR3 is CSVERGSFPNYGYTF. The CDR3 region has the DNA TGCAGCGTTGAGAGGGGGTCCTTCCCTAACTATGGCTACACCTTC.

The genes are TRBV9 and TRBJ2-3, with 11 bases that match TRBD2. Germline values: CDR1 SGDLS, CDR2 YYNGEE. The CDR3 runs 16 residues. J lost 5 bases, V lost 0 bases, and 5 bases had no gene match. The CDR3 DNA sequence: TGTGCCAGCAGCGTAGCAGTTAGCGGGAGGGGAGATACGCAGTATTTT. Protein product: CASSVAVSGRGDTQYF.

This clone is medium-sized within its sample. The chain joins TRBV11-3 to TRBJ2-7, with TRBD1 identical over 8 bases. The CDR3 extends over 18 amino acids. The V segment lost 1 base and the J segment 3 bases; nucleotides outside the gene matches: 14. The germline V gene encodes CDR1 SGHNT and CDR2 YENEEA. Here the CDR3 reads CASSLGDRLNTANYEQYF. The CDR3 DNA reads as TGTGCCAGCAGCTTAGGGGACAGGCTAAATACTGCCAACTACGAGCAGTACTTC. The full variable domain, rest sourced from reference TRBV11-3 and TRBJ2-7, is EAGVVQSPRYKIIEKKQPVAFWCNPISGHNTLYWYLQNLGQGPELLIRYENEEAVDDSQLPKDRFSAERLKGVDSTLKIQPAELGDSAVYLCASSLGDRLNTANYEQYFGPGTRLTVT.

V gene TRBV19 combines with J gene TRBJ2-3; no clear D gene. Trimming took off 3 bases at V and 0 bases at J, with 4 bases between the two ends. The CDR3 length is 13 residues. Germline V gives CDR1 LNHDA, CDR2 SQIVND (reference sequence). CDR3 protein: CASSIDSTDTQYF. CDR3 DNA: TGTGCCAGTAGTATTGATAGCACAGATACGCAGTATTTT.

V usage is TRBV9 and J usage is TRBJ2-6; 7 bases align to TRBD1. CDR3 length equals 20 residues. Germline V gene data show CDR1 as SGDLS and CDR2 as YYNGEE. V dropped 0 bases and J dropped 1; count of bases not matched to a gene: 13. CDR3 protein: CASSVDIRGQLLSGANVLTF. The CDR3 nucleotides read TGTGCCAGCAGCGTAGATATTAGGGGACAGCTGCTTTCTGGGGCCAACGTCCTGACTTTC.

V and J are TRBV7-2 and TRBJ2-7; either TRBD1 or TRBD2 may fit D (5 bases each). The germline V and J ends were trimmed by 5 bases and 7 bases, with 24 bases remaining between them. From germline, CDR1 is SGHTA and CDR2 FQGNSA. CDR3 size: 16 residues. The CDR3: CASSHQMGRVLREQYF. The CDR3 DNA sequence: TGTGCCAGCAGCCATCAAATGGGGCGGGTTCTTAGGGAGCAGTACTTC.

Only a few counts were recorded for this clone. V usage is TRBV7-6 and J usage is TRBJ1-1; 9 positions match TRBD1. CDR3 length: 13 residues. Germline V CDR1 and CDR2: SGHVS, FNYEAQ. The V gene end was trimmed by 2 bases and the J gene end by 7 bases; junction bases not matched to a gene: 2. The CDR3 reads CASSLRTGDEAFF. The CDR3 DNA reads TGTGCCAGCAGCTTACGGACAGGGGATGAAGCTTTCTTT.

This chain connects TRBV10-1 to TRBJ1-1; 9 nucleotides match TRBD1. Trimming cost V 5 bases and J 3 bases; bases outside gene matches: 7. Per the germline V gene, CDR1 is WNHNN and CDR2 is SYGVQD (reference sequence). This CDR3 spans 15 amino acids. The CDR3 DNA reads as TGCGCCAGCAGTCCACAGGGGGCAGGTCACACTGAAGCTTTCTTT. Its translation: CASSPQGAGHTEAFF.

The V gene is TRBV11-3, the J gene TRBJ2-5; 10 nucleotides match TRBD2. CDR1 and CDR2 from the germline V gene are SGHNT and YENEEA. CDR3 length: 17 residues. V lost 5 bases and J lost 2; bases outside the gene matches: 11. The DNA of the CDR3 is TGTGCCAGCAGCCCCTACCCATTAGCGGGGGGACAAGAGACCCAGTACTTC. Protein product: CASSPYPLAGGQETQYF.

V usage is TRBV7-6 and J usage is TRBJ2-5; D unclear. The CDR3 contains 14 residues. CDR1 is SGHVS and CDR2 is FNYEAQ in the germline V gene. V lost 5 bases and J lost 1, with 11 bases in between. The CDR3 coding sequence is TGTGCCAGCAGCCCGTACTCGTCCCAAGAGACCCAGTACTTC. Translated: CASSPYSSQETQYF.

The genes are TRBV6-5 and TRBJ1-2; D ambiguous. The CDR3 length is 13 residues. Trimming removed 5 bases from V and 4 bases from J, with 11 bases in between. Germline values: CDR1 MNHEY, CDR2 SVGAGI. The CDR3 protein is CASSERAAYGYTF. CDR3 nucleotide sequence: TGTGCCAGCAGTGAACGGGCAGCCTATGGCTACACCTTC.

This chain links TRBV14 with TRBJ2-6, with D possibly TRBD1 on 5 matching bases. This CDR3 spans 15 amino acids. Germline CDR1 is SGHDN and CDR2 is FVKESK. V dropped 4 bases and J dropped 1 base, with 8 bases sitting between them. CDR3 region: CASSPQASGANVLTF. CDR3 sequence (DNA): TGTGCCAGCAGCCCACAGGCTTCTGGGGCCAACGTCCTGACTTTC.

V and J are TRBV7-9 and TRBJ1-6, with TRBD1 matching over 8 bases. The V gene end was trimmed by 4 bases and the J gene end by 9 bases; junction bases not matched to a gene: 8. Germline values: CDR1 SEHNR, CDR2 FQNEAQ (reference sequence). The CDR3 is 15 residues long. The chain's CDR3 is CASSSQGTGVSPLHF. The CDR3 nucleotides read TGTGCCAGCAGCTCTCAAGGGACAGGAGTTTCACCCCTCCACTTT.

The chain links TRBV9 to TRBJ2-5, with 8 bases that match TRBD2. The length of the CDR3 is 13 residues. V was pared by 6 bases and J by 5 bases, with 6 bases of the junction left unmatched. The germline CDR1 and CDR2 sequences are SGDLS and YYNGEE. CDR3 sequence (DNA): TGTGCCAGCACACCTAGCGGGTCGGAGACCCAGTACTTC. Its translation: CASTPSGSETQYF.

The rearrangement links TRBV6-5 to TRBJ1-1, with D uncertain. The V end lost 5 bases, the J end lost 3 bases, and 10 bases lay between the germline ends. In germline, CDR1 is MNHEY, CDR2 SVGAGI. The CDR3 totals 13 residues. The CDR3 nucleotides are TGTGCCAGCAGTATCAACTGGGACACTGAAGCTTTCTTT. Translating gives CASSINWDTEAFF.

V and J are TRBV7-3 and TRBJ2-7; D call uncertain. Germline V CDR1 and CDR2: SGHTA, FQGTGA. Deletions cut 2 bases from V and 0 bases from J, with 8 bases between. The CDR3 covers 14 residues. DNA for the CDR3: TGTGCCAGCAGCTTACCCGCTAGCTCCTACGAGCAGTACTTC. As protein: CASSLPASSYEQYF.

This clone came up a few times. The sample has other DNA sequences that encode this CDR3 too. The chain employs TRBV18 and TRBJ2-3; D gene ambiguous. CDR1 is KGHSH, CDR2 LQKENI, per germline. This CDR3 has 11 amino acids. V lost 3 bases and J 2 bases, leaving 0 bases between the germline ends. The CDR3 coding sequence is TGTGCCAGCTCACCCACAGATACGCAGTATTTT. This gives the protein CASSPTDTQYF.

The chain employs TRBV5-1 and TRBJ1-6; D gene ambiguous. This CDR3 is built from 16 residues. V lost 4 bases and J lost 5, with 16 bases in between. Germline CDR1 reads SGHRS; CDR2 reads YFSETQ. In DNA, the CDR3 is TGCGCCAGCAGCCCTGACCCGGTTGGGGATAATTCACCCCTCCACTTT. Translation: CASSPDPVGDNSPLHF. The full variable domain, with the rest looked up from reference TRBV5-1 and TRBJ1-6, is KAGVTQTPRYLIKTRGQQVTLSCSPISGHRSVSWYQQTPGQGLQFLFEYFSETQRNKGNFPGRFSGRQFSNSRSEMNVSTLELGDSALYLCASSPDPVGDNSPLHFGNGTRLTVT.

The chain recombines TRBV2 with TRBJ1-1; D may be TRBD1 (5 bases). V lost 4 bases and J lost 9, with 21 bases in between. Germline V lookup: CDR1 SNHLY, CDR2 FYNNEI. The CDR3 contains 15 residues. The CDR3 DNA is TGTGCCAGCAGTGGGCAGGGCCAAAGCCGATTCCAAGCTTTCTTT. This gives the protein CASSGQGQSRFQAFF.